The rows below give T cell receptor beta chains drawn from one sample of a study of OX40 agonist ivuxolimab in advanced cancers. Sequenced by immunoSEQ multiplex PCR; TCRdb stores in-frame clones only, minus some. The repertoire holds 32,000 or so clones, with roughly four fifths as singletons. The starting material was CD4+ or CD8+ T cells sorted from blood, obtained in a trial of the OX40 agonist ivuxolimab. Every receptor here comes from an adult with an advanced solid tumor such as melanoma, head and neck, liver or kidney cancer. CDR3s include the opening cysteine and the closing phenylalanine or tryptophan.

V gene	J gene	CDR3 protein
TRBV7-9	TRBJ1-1	CASSSTPRGSATEAFF
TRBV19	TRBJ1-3	CASSYWLGNTIYF
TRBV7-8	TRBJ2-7	CASSLAAGGASEQYF
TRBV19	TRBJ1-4	CASKLDRAIGGEKLFF
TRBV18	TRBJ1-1	CASSQGGNTEAFF
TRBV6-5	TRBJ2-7	CASSYSQGAREQYF
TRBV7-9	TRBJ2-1	CASSLATRIHEQFF
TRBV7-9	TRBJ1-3	CASSLVWGGNTIYF
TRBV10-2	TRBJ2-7	CASSATGTSGSYEQYF
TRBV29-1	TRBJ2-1	CSVGLAGGPSGNEQFF
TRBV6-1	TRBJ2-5	CASSAGLAGVKETQYF
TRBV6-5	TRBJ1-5	CASSYSPDQPQHF
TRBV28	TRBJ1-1	CASSTPGRMEAFF
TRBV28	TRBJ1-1	CASSLFARDEAFF
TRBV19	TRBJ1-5	CASSPGTGVTRQPQHF
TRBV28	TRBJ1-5	CASSGQGKNQPQHF
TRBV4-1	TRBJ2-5	CASSQDAVPGLETQYF
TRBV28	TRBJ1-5	CASSLRAGYQPQHF
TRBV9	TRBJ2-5	CASSAGTSGEKETQYF
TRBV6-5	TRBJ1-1	CASSYGGDTEAFF
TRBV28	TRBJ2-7	CASSAPGQGFPHQYF
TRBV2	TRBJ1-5	CASSKTGGHQPQHF
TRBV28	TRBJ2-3	CASKVPTDTQYF
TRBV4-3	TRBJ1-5	CASSLTGGDQPQHF
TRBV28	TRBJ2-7	CASSLTYEQYF
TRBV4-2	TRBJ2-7	CASSQGHREDEQYF
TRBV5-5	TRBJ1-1	CASSLLGGKASTEAFF
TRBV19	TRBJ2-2	CASSTSGGASKPGELFF
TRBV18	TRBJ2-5	CASSRTDSQTQYF
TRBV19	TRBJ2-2	CASSVQGRNGELFF
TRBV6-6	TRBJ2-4	CASSYSNSGAKNIQYF
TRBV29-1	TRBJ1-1	CSADRMNTEAFF
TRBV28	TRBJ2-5	CASSLFRGPSQETQYF
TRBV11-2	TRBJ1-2	CASSDFKNRDNYGYTF
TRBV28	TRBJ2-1	CASRRSVNEQFF
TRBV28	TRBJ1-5	CATRQGSQPQHF
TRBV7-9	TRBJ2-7	CASSGTVAPEQYF
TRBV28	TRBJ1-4	CASSLNEKLFF
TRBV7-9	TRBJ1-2	CASSSKGQDKIYGYTF
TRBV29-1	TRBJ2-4	CSVEMGSRSKNIQYF
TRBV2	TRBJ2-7	CASSPEAGASYEQYF
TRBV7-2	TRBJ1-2	CASSLGQGSHGYTF